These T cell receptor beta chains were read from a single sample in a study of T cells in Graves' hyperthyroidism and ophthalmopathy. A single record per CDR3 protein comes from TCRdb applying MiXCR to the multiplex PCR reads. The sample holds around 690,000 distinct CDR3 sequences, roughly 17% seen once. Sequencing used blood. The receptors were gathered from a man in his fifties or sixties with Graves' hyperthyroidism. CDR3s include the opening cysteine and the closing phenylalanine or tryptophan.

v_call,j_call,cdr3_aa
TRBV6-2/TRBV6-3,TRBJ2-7,CASTGQGNAYEQYF
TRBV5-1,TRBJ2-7,CASSLNRFSYEQYF
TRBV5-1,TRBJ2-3,CASSDVTGHRSADTQYF
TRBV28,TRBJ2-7,CASSLLQGNREQYF
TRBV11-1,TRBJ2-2,CASAEQGARTGELFF
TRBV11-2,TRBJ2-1,CASSFPERGRAGSNEQFF
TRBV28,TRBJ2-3,CASIVAGVLDTQYF
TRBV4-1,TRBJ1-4,CASSQDRATGLNEKLFF
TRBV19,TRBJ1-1,CASSIAGKSTEAFF
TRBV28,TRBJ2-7,CASSAPGLAGVSSYEQYF
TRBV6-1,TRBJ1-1,CAIQMTENTEAFF
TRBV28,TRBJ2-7,CASSLNGRSYEQYF